The 4 T cell receptor beta chains in this list originate from one sample, sequenced in a study of shared clonotypes between healthy human individuals. Profiling relied on immunoSEQ multiplex PCR, and the TCRdb table lists in-frame clones only, not all of them. The sample includes under 1,900,000 clones, 97% to 99% of them seen just once. Sequences were obtained from naive CD4+ T cells sorted from blood. Sample subset: CD45RA+ positively selected. The receptors derive from a man aged 25 to 40 in good health.

V gene TRBV7-2 combines with J gene TRBJ2-5; D ambiguous. V was trimmed by 0 bases and J by 3 bases, leaving 5 bases between them. The CDR3 contains 13 residues. Germline CDR1 is SGHTA and CDR2 is FQGNSA. This CDR3 is CASSLAGKETQYF. CDR3 nucleotide sequence: TGTGCCAGCAGCTTAGCGGGAAAAGAGACCCAGTACTTC.

V usage is TRBV5-1 and J usage is TRBJ2-3; 10 bases align to TRBD1. Germline CDR1 and CDR2: SGHRS and YFSETQ. Unmatched junction bases numbered 8, after V lost 4 bases and J lost 3 bases. CDR3 length equals 16 residues. CDR3 DNA: TGCGCCAGCAGCACCTGGGGGACAGGGGCAACAGATACGCAGTATTTT. It yields the protein CASSTWGTGATDTQYF.

This clone was observed once. The chain joins TRBV7-2 to TRBJ2-1; 13 positions match TRBD2. Germline trimming cut 5 bases from V and 4 bases from J; bases unmatched to any gene: 14. This CDR3 has 19 amino acids. Per the germline V gene, CDR1 is SGHTA and CDR2 is FQGNSA. CDR3 DNA sequence: TGTGCCAGCAGCACCCCACTAGCGGGAGGGCCTGGGGAGTACAATGAGCAGTTCTTC. This codes for CASSTPLAGGPGEYNEQFF.

The J gene is TRBJ1-1, the V gene TRBV11-2; TRBD1 might be the D (6 bases). The ends were cut back, 2 bases at V and 4 bases at J, with 11 bases in the middle. This CDR3 region has 14 residues. Germline V gives CDR1 SGHAT, CDR2 FQNNGV. This CDR3 is CASSLQGPLTEAFF. CDR3 nucleotides: TGTGCCAGCAGCTTACAGGGGCCCCTCACTGAAGCTTTCTTT.